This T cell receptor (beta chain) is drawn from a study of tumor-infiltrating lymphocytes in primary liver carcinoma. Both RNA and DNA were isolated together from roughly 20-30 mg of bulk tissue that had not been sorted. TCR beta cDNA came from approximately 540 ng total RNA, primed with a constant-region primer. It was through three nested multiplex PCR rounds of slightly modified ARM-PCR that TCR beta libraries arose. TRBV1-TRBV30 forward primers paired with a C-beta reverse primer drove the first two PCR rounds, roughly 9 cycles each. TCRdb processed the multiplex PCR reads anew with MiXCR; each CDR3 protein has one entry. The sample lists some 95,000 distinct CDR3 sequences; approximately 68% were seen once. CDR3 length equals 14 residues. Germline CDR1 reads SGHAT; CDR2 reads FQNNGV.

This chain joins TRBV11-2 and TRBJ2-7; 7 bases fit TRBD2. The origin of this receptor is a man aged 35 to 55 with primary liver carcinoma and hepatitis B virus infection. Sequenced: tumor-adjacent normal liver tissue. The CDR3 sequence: CASSSLADIGEQCV. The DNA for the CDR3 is TGTGCCAGCAGCAGTCTAGCGGACATTGGGGAGCAGTGCGTC.